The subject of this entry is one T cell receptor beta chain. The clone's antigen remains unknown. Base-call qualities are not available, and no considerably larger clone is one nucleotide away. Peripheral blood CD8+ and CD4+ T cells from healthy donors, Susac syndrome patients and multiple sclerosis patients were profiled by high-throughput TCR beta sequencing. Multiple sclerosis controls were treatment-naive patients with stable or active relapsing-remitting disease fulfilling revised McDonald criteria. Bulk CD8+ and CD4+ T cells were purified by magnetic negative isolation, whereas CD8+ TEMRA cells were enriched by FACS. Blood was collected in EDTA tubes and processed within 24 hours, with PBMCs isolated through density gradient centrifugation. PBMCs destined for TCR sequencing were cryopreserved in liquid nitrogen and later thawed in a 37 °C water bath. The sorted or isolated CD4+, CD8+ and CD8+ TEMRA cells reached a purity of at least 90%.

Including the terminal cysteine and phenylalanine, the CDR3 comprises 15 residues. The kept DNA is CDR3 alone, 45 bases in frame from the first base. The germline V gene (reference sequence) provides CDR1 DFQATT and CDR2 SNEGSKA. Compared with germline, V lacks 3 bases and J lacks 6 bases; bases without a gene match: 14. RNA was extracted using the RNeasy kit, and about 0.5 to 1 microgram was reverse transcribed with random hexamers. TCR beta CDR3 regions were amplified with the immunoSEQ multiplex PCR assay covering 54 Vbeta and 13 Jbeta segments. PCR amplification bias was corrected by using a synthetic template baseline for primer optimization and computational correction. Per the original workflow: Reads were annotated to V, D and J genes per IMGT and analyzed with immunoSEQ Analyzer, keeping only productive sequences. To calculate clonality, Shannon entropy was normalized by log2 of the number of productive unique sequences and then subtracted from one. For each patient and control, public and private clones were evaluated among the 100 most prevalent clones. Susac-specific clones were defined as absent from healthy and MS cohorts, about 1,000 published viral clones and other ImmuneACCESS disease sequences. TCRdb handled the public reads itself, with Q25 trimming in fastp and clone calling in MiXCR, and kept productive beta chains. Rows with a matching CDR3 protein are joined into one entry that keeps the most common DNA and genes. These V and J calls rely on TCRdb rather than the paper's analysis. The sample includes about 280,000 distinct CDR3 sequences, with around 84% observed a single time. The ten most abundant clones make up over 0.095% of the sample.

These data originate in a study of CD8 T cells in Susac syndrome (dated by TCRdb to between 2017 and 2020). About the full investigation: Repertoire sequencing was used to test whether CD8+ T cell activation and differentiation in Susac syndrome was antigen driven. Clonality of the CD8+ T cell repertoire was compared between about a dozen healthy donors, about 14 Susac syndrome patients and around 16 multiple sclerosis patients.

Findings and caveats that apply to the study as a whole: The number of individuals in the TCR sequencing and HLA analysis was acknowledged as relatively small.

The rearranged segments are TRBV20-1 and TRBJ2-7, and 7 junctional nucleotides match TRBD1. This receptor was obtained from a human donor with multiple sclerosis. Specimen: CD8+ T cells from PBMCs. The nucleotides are TGCAGTGCTAGTCCTATCGACAGGGTTAATAGCGAGCAGTACTTC. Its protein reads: CSASPIDRVNSEQYF.